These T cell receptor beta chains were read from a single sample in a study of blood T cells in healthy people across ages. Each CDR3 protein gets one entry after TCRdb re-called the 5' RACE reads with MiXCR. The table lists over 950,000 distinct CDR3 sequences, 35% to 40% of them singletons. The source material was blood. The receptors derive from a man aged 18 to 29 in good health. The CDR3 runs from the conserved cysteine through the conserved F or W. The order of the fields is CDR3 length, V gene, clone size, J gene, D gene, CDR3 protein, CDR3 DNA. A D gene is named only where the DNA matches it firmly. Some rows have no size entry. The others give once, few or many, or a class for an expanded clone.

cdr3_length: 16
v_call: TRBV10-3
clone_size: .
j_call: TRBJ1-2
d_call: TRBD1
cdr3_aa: CAISDLIPGTGAGYTF
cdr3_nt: TGTGCCATCAGTGACCTCATTCCCGGGACAGGGGCTGGCTACACCTTC

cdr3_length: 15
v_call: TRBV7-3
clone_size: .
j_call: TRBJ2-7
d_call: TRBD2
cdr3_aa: CASSPVAGVYNEQYF
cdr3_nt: TGTGCCAGCAGCCCAGTAGCGGGAGTATACAATGAGCAGTACTTC

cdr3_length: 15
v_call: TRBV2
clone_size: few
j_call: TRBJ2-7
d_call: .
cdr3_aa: CASSEEAGKSYEQYF
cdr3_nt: TGTGCCAGCAGTGAAGAGGCAGGGAAATCCTACGAGCAGTACTTC

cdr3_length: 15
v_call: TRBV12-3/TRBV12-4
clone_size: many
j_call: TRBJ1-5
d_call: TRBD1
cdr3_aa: CASSSDRGLNYPQHF
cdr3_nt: TGTGCCAGCAGCTCTGACAGGGGGCTTAATTATCCCCAGCATTTT

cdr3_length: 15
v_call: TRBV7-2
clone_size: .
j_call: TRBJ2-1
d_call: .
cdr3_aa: CASSLSRGPYNEQFF
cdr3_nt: TGTGCCAGCAGCTTATCCAGGGGACCCTACAATGAGCAGTTCTTC

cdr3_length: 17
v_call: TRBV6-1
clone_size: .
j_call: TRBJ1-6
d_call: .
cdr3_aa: CASSEDQGWEWNSPLHF
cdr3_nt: TGTGCCAGCAGTGAAGATCAGGGGTGGGAATGGAATTCACCCCTCCACTTT

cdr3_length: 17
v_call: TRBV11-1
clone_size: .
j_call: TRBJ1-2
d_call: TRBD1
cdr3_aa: CASSRGGTGGASYGYTF
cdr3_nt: TGTGCCAGCAGCCGAGGAGGGACAGGGGGCGCCAGCTATGGCTACACCTTC

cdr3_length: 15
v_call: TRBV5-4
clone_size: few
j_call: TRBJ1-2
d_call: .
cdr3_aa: CASSLVAASAHSYTF
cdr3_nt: TGTGCCAGCAGCTTGGTGGCAGCCTCGGCTCATAGCTACACCTTC

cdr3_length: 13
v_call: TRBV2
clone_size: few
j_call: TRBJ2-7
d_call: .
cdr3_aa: CASTIDNSYEQYF
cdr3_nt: TGTGCCAGCACAATAGACAACTCCTACGAGCAGTACTTC

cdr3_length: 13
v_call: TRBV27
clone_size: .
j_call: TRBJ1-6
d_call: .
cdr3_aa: CASSLSRYSPLHF
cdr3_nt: TGTGCCAGCAGTTTATCGAGGTATTCACCCCTCCACTTT

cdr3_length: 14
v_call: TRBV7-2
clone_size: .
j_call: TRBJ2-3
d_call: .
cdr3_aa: CASSSDRTEDTQYF
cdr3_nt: TGTGCCAGCAGCTCCGACAGAACGGAAGATACGCAGTATTTT

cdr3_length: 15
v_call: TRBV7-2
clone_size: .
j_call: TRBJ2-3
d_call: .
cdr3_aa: CASSLDVSGVDTQYF
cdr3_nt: TGTGCCAGCAGCTTAGACGTGTCAGGGGTAGATACGCAGTATTTT

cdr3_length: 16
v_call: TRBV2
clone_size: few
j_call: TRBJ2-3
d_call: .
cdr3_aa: CASSVPAEGPTDTQYF
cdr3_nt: TGTGCCAGCAGTGTCCCCGCGGAGGGTCCCACAGATACGCAGTATTTT

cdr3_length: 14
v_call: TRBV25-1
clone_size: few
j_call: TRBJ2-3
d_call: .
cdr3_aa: CASSEPTGPDTQYF
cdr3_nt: TGTGCCAGCAGTGAACCTACAGGGCCAGATACGCAGTATTTT

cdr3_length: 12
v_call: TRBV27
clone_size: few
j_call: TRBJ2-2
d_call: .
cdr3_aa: CASSSGGGELFF
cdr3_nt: TGTGCCAGCAGTTCAGGCGGGGGGGAGCTGTTTTTT

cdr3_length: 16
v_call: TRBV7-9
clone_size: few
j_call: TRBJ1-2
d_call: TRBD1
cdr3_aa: CASSQGTALTNYGYTF
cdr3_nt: TGTGCCAGCAGCCAAGGGACAGCTCTAACTAACTATGGCTACACCTTC

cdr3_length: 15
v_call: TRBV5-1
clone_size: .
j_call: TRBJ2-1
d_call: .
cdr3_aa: CASSLDAGELSEQFF
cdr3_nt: TGCGCCAGCAGCTTGGATGCAGGGGAGCTCAGTGAGCAGTTCTTC

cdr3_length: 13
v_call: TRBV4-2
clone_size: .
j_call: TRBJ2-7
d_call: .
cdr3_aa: CASRQWSWGEQYF
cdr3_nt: TGTGCCAGCAGGCAATGGTCCTGGGGTGAGCAGTACTTC

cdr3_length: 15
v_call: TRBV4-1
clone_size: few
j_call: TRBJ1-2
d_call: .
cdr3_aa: CASSQMYGGTYGYTF
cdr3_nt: TGCGCCAGCAGCCAAATGTACGGGGGGACCTATGGCTACACCTTC

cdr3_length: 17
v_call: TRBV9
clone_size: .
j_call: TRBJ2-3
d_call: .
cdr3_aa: CASSSQLSGGTTDTQYF
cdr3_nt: TGTGCCAGCAGCTCACAACTATCAGGGGGGACTACAGATACGCAGTATTTT

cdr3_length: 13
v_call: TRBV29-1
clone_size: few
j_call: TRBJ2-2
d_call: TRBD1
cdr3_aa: CSVLQGARGELFF
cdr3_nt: TGCAGCGTCCTACAGGGGGCCCGCGGGGAGCTGTTTTTT

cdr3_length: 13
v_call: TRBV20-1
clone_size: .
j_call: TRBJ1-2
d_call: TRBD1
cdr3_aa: CSAATGTNYGYTF
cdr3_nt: TGCAGTGCTGCGACAGGGACTAACTATGGCTACACCTTC

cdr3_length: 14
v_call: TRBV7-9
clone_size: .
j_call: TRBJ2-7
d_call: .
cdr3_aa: CASSTQGISYEQYF
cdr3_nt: TGTGCCAGCAGCACCCAAGGGATCTCCTACGAGCAGTACTTC

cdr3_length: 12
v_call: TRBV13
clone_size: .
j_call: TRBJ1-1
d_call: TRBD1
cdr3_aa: CASSRQGKMAFF
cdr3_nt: TGTGCCAGCAGTCGACAGGGGAAAATGGCTTTCTTT

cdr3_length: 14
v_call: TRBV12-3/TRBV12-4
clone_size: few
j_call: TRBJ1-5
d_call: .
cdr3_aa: CASRWTESNQPQHF
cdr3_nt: TGTGCCAGCAGGTGGACAGAAAGCAATCAGCCCCAGCATTTT

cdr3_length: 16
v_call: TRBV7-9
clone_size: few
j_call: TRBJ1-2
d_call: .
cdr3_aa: CASSGGRDKLWNGYTF
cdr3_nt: TGTGCCAGCAGCGGAGGCCGGGACAAATTATGGAATGGCTACACCTTC

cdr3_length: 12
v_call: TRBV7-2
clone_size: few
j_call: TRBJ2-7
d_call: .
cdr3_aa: CASSFLSYEQYF
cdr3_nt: TGTGCCAGCAGCTTCCTATCCTACGAGCAGTACTTC

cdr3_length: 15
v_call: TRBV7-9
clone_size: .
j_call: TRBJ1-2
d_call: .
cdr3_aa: CASSLEAGVRSGYTF
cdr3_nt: TGTGCCAGCAGCTTAGAGGCAGGAGTTAGGAGTGGCTACACCTTC

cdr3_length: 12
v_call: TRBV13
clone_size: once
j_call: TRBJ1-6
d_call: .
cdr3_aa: CASSFPMSPLHF
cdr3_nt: TGTGCCAGCAGCTTCCCCATGTCACCCCTCCACTTT

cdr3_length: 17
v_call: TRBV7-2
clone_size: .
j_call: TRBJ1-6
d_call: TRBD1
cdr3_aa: CASSLGQGTAYNSPLHF
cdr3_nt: TGTGCCAGCAGCCTGGGACAGGGCACCGCCTATAATTCACCCCTCCACTTT

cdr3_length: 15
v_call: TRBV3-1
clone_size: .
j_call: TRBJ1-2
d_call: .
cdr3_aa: CASSQDRQPASGYTF
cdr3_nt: TGTGCCAGCAGCCAAGATCGTCAGCCGGCCAGTGGCTACACCTTC

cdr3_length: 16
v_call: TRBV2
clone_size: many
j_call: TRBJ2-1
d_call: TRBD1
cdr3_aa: CASTMDRAHQLGEQFF
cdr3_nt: TGTGCCAGCACCATGGACAGGGCCCATCAGTTGGGTGAGCAGTTCTTC

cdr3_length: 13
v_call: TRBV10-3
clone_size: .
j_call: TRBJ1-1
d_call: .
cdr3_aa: CAINLGINTEAFF
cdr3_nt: TGTGCCATCAATCTTGGGATCAACACTGAAGCTTTCTTT

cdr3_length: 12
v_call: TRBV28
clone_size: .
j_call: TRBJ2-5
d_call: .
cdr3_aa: CASSLEWGKQYF
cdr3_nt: TGTGCCAGCAGCCTTGAGTGGGGGAAACAGTACTTC

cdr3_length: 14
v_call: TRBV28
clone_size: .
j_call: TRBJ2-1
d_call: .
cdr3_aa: CASSVLAQNLGQFF
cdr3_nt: TGTGCCAGCAGTGTCCTAGCCCAAAATCTGGGGCAGTTCTTC

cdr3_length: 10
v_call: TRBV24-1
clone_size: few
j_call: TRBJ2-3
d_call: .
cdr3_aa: CATSADTQYF
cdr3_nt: TGTGCCACCAGTGCCGATACGCAGTATTTT

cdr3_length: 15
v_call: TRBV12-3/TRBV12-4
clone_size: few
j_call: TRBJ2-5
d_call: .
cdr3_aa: CASSFSAGRTETQYF
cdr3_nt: TGTGCCAGCAGTTTCTCTGCAGGACGAACGGAGACCCAGTACTTC

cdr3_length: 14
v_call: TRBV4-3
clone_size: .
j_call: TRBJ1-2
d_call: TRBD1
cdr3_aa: CASSQTGGVYGYTF
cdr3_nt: TGCGCCAGCAGCCAGACAGGGGGCGTCTATGGCTACACCTTC

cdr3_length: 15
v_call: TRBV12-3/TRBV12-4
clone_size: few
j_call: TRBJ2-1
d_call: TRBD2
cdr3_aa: CASRERGEAYNEQFF
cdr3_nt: TGTGCCAGCAGGGAGCGGGGGGAAGCCTACAATGAGCAGTTCTTC

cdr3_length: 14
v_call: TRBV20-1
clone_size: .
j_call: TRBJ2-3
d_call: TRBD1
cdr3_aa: CSALGTEGTYTQYF
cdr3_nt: TGCAGTGCCTTGGGGACAGAGGGAACATATACGCAGTATTTT

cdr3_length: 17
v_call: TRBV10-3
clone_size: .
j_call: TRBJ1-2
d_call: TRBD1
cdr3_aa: CAISILLLRDRGNGYTF
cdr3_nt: TGTGCCATCAGCATACTTCTACTACGGGACAGGGGAAATGGCTACACCTTC